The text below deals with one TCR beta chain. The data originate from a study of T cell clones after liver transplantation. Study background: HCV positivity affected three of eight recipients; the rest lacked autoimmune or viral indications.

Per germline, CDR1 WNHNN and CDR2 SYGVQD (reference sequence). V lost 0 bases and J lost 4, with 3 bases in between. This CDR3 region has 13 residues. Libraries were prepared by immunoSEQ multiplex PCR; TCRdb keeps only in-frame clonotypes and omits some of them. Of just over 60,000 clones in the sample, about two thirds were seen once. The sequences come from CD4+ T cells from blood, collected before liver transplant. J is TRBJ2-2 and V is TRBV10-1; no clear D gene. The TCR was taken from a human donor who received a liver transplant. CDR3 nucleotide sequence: TGCGCCAGCAGTGAGTCGGCCACCGGGGAGCTGTTTTTT. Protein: CASSESATGELFF.